One and the same sample provided the 18 T cell receptor beta chains below, sequenced in a study of patients and donors after allogeneic stem cell transplantation. Via MiXCR, TCRdb re-called the RT-PCR reads, giving one row per CDR3 protein. The sample has roughly 960,000 distinct CDR3 sequences, 15% to 20% seen once. What was sequenced was blood, either unsorted or a sorted T cell fraction (not recorded which). The origin of the receptors is a human donor who was either an allogeneic HSCT recipient or a stem cell or donor lymphocyte infusion donor (not recorded which). It is not recorded whose cells these are; they may come from a transplant donor.

The table lists this clonotype with a few counts. The chain recombines TRBV29-1 with TRBJ2-3; 7 bases fit TRBD2. CDR1 and CDR2 from the germline V gene are SQVTM and ANQGSEA. Germline trimming cut 7 bases from V and 5 bases from J; bases unmatched to any gene: 15. The length of the CDR3 is 15 residues. CDR3 in amino acids: CSEVSGGRGGDTQYF. The CDR3 nucleotides are TGCAGCGAAGTGTCGGGAGGCCGCGGGGGAGATACGCAGTATTTT.

The rearrangement joins TRBV7-3 to TRBJ2-3, with D possibly TRBD2 on 5 matching bases. CDR3 length: 15 residues. Germline V lookup: CDR1 SGHTA, CDR2 FQGTGA. The V end lost 6 bases, the J end lost 8 bases, and 21 bases lay between the germline ends. The CDR3 DNA is TGTGCCAGCAGATCTATCGCTGGGGTTGAGGGTACGCAGTATTTT. This sequence encodes CASRSIAGVEGTQYF. The whole variable domain, filled in from reference TRBV7-3 and TRBJ2-3, reads GAGVSQTPSNKVTEKGKYVELRCDPISGHTALYWYRQSLGQGPEFLIYFQGTGAADDSGLPNDRFFAVRPEGSVSTLKIQRTERGDSAVYLCASRSIAGVEGTQYFGPGTRLTVL.

J is TRBJ1-2 and V is TRBV5-1; D gene unclear. CDR3 size: 13 residues. V shed 0 bases and J shed 5 bases, with 8 bases lying between them. The germline CDR1 and CDR2 sequences are SGHRS and YFSETQ. The CDR3 here is CASSLEMGYGYTF. In DNA form, the CDR3 reads TGCGCCAGCAGCTTGGAAATGGGGTATGGCTACACCTTC.

This clonotype was counted between two and nine times. The chain couples TRBV6-1 to TRBJ2-3, with 8 bases aligning to TRBD2. Trimming cost V 7 bases and J 4 bases; bases outside gene matches: 10. Germline CDR1 reads MNHNS; CDR2 reads SASEGT. The CDR3 is 15 residues long. The CDR3 nucleotides are TGTGCCAGCACCACGGGGGGGCGCGAGGCAGATACGCAGTATTTT. The encoded protein is CASTTGGREADTQYF.

This clonotype was seen ten or more times. The chain employs TRBV4-1 and TRBJ1-3; possible D gene TRBD1, 6 bases. CDR3 size: 15 residues. The ends were cut back, 3 bases at V and 3 bases at J, with 12 bases in the middle. Looked up from germline, CDR1 is MGHRA and CDR2 is YSYEKL. DNA of the CDR3: TGCGCCAGCAGCCATGAACAGGGCAGTGGAAACACCATATATTTT. Its protein product is CASSHEQGSGNTIYF.

In its sample, this clonotype was seen many times. CDR3 sequence: CASSLYRATEAFF. The CDR3 DNA sequence: TGTGCCAGCAGTCTATACAGGGCCACTGAAGCTTTCTTT. The chain couples TRBV6-1 to TRBJ1-1; tentatively, D is TRBD1 (6 bases). The CDR3 is made up of 13 amino acids. V was pared by 5 bases and J by 4 bases, with 11 bases between. Germline loops: CDR1 MNHNS, CDR2 SASEGT.

This clonotype was seen a few times. The chain couples TRBV21-1 to TRBJ2-3; the table's D call, TRBD1, has no DNA check behind it. TRBV21-1 is deemed a pseudogene. CDR3 size: 19 residues. The CDR3 protein is CASSKVKSSGWGSTDTQYF. In DNA, the CDR3 is TGTGCCAGCAGCAAAGTAAAGAGTAGTGGCTGGGGCAGCACAGATACGCAGTATTTT.

The chain combines TRBV7-6 with TRBJ2-4; 8 positions agree with TRBD2. Trimming cost V 4 bases and J 7 bases; bases outside gene matches: 9. The CDR3 runs 15 residues. CDR1 SGHVS and CDR2 FNYEAQ come from the germline V gene. The CDR3 is CASSSPLRGENIQYF. The CDR3 bases are TGTGCCAGCAGCTCCCCCTTGCGGGGGGAGAACATTCAGTACTTC.

This clonotype was found a few times. The chain uses TRBV25-1 and TRBJ2-1; D tentatively reads TRBD1 or TRBD2 (5 bases each). This CDR3 has 15 amino acids. The V end was cut by 5 bases, the J end by 5 bases, with 16 bases between. CDR1 is MGHDK, CDR2 SYGVNS, per germline. CDR3 DNA: TGTGCCAGCAGTCCCCCGGGAAGGGGCCACAATGAGCAGTTCTTC. Its translation is CASSPPGRGHNEQFF.

This clonotype has more than one count but fewer than ten. This sequence joins TRBV7-2 and TRBJ2-1, with 8 bases matching TRBD2. Losses at the gene ends were 2 bases for V and 4 bases for J; bases not matched to a gene: 7. CDR3 size: 16 residues. The V gene's germline CDR1 is SGHTA and CDR2 FQGNSA. The CDR3 nucleotides are TGTGCCAGCAGCTTATCGGCCGGGACTAGTTACAATGAGCAGTTCTTC. It codes for CASSLSAGTSYNEQFF.

This clonotype was seen only a few times. V is TRBV7-9 and J is TRBJ2-7, with 8 positions matching TRBD2. CDR1 and CDR2 from the germline V gene are SEHNR and FQNEAQ (reference sequence). V trimming: 2 bases; J trimming: 2 bases; junction bases outside the gene matches: 5. The CDR3 covers 15 residues. The CDR3 sequence is CASSLRASGPYEQYF. CDR3 sequence (DNA): TGTGCCAGCAGCTTAAGAGCTAGCGGGCCCTACGAGCAGTACTTC.

The genes are TRBV9 and TRBJ2-1, with 9 positions matching TRBD1. This CDR3 has 15 residues. Germline V CDR1 and CDR2: SGDLS, YYNGEE. Germline trimming cut 3 bases from V and 6 bases from J; bases unmatched to any gene: 7. CDR3 amino acids: CASSAQGAPGNEQFF. The DNA for the CDR3 is TGTGCCAGCAGCGCACAGGGGGCGCCGGGCAATGAGCAGTTCTTC.

The CDR3 is CASSVGDFDQPQHF. DNA for the CDR3: TGTGCCAGCAGCGTAGGGGATTTCGACCAGCCCCAGCATTTT. The chain joins TRBV9 to TRBJ1-5; D not resolved. The CDR3 loop spans 14 amino acids. Deletions cut 0 bases from V and 7 bases from J, with 11 bases between. Per germline, CDR1 SGDLS and CDR2 YYNGEE.

This clonotype was detected a few times. The chain employs TRBV6-5 and TRBJ2-1; D may be TRBD2 (5 bases). This CDR3 has 17 amino acids. Deletions cut 0 bases from V and 0 bases from J, with 12 bases between. Germline V gives CDR1 MNHEY, CDR2 SVGAGI. The CDR3 reads CASSYSSWRASYNEQFF. DNA of the CDR3: TGTGCCAGCAGTTACTCGAGTTGGCGGGCCTCCTACAATGAGCAGTTCTTC.

V usage is TRBV25-1 and J usage is TRBJ1-1; TRBD1 might be the D (6 bases). Germline loops: CDR1 MGHDK, CDR2 SYGVNS. Between the trimmed V and J ends, which lost 2 bases and 1 base, there was a span of 11 bases. The CDR3 extends over 15 amino acids. In DNA form, the CDR3 reads TGTGCCAGCAGTGAAGTGGCAGGGGCGAACACTGAAGCTTTCTTT. Translating it yields CASSEVAGANTEAFF.

A note on this clonotype: One end of the junction varies from germline; a read error may be responsible. The chain carries TRBV2 and TRBJ2-3, with 9 bases that match TRBD2. The CDR3 runs 12 residues. Germline V gene lookup returns CDR1 SNHLY and CDR2 FYNNEI. The CDR3 sequence: CASSERLAGRDF. For the CDR3, the DNA is TGTGCCAGCAGTGAAAGGCTAGCGGGAAGGGATTTT.

This rearrangement joins TRBV20-1 to TRBJ1-2; 7 bases are a match to TRBD1. There are 12 residues in the CDR3. V shed 8 bases and J 7 bases; nucleotides not matched to a gene: 10. The germline CDR1 and CDR2 sequences are DFQATT and SNEGSKA (reference sequence). The CDR3: CSIIDRVGGYTF. The CDR3 DNA sequence: TGCAGTATAATCGACAGGGTTGGTGGCTACACCTTC.

This chain links TRBV5-4 with TRBJ1-2; perhaps TRBD1 as D (5 bases). CDR1 SGHNT and CDR2 YYREEE come from the germline V gene (reference sequence). V dropped 0 bases and J dropped 6 bases, with 6 bases sitting between them. This CDR3 region has 12 residues. The CDR3 bases are TGTGCCAGCAGCTTGGGGACAAATGGCTACACCTTC. Its protein is CASSLGTNGYTF.